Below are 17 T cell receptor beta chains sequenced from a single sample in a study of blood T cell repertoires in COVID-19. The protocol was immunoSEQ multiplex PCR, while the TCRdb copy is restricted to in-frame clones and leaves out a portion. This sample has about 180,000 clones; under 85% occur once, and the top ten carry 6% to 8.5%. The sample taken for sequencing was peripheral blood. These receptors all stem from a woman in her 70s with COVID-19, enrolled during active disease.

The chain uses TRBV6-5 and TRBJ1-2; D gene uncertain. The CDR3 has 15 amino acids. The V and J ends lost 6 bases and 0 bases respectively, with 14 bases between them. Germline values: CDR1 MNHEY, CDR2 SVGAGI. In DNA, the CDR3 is TGTGCCAGCAGACAGCTCCTACTAGCTAACTATGGCTACACCTTC. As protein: CASRQLLLANYGYTF.

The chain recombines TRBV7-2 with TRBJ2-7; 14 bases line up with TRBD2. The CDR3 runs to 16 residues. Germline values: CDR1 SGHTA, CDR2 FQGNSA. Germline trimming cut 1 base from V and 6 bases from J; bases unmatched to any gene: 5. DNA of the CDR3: TGTGCCAGCAGCTTAGGCGGACTAGCGGGAGGTCCCGAGCAGTACTTC. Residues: CASSLGGLAGGPEQYF.

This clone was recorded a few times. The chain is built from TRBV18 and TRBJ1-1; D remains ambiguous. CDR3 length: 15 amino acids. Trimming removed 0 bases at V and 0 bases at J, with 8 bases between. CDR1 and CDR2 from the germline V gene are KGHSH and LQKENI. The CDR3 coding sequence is TGTGCCAGCTCACCACCGACGGGATTGAACACTGAAGCTTTCTTT. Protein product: CASSPPTGLNTEAFF. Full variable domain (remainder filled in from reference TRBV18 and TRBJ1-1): NAGVMQNPRHLVRRRGQEARLRCSPMKGHSHVYWYRQLPEEGLKFMVYLQKENIIDESGMPKERFSAEFPKEGPSILRIQQVVRGDSAAYFCASSPPTGLNTEAFFGQGTRLTVV.

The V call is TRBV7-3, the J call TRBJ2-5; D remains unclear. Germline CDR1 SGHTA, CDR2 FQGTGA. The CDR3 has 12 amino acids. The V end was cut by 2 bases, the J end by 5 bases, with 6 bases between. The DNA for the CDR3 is TGTGCCAGCAGCTTAGTTCTTGAGACCCAGTACTTC. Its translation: CASSLVLETQYF.

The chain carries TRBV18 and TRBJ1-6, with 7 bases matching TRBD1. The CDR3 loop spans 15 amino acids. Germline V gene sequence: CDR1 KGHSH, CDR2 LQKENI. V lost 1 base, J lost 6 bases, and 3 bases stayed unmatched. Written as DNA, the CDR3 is TGTGCCAGCTCACCACAGGACAGGAGTAATTCACCCCTCCACTTT. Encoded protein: CASSPQDRSNSPLHF. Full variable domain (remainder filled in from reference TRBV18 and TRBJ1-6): NAGVMQNPRHLVRRRGQEARLRCSPMKGHSHVYWYRQLPEEGLKFMVYLQKENIIDESGMPKERFSAEFPKEGPSILRIQQVVRGDSAAYFCASSPQDRSNSPLHFGNGTRLTVT.

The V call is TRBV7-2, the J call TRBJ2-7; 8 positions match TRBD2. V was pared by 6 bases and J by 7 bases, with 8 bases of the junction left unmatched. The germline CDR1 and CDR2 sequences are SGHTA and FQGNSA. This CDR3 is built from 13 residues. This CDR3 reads CASRWTSPGEQYF. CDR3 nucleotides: TGTGCCAGCAGATGGACTAGCCCCGGAGAGCAGTACTTC.

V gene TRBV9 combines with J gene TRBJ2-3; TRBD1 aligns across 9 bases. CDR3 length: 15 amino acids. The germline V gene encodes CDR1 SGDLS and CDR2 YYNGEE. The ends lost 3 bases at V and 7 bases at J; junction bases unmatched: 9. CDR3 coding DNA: TGTGCCAGCAGCGGGAGGACAGGGGCCGCGAATACGCAGTATTTT. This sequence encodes CASSGRTGAANTQYF.

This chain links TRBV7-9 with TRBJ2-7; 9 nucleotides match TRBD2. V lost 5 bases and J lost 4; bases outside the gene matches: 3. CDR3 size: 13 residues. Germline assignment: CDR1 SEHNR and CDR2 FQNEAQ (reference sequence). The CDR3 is CASSNSGSYEQYF. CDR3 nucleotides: TGTGCCAGCAGCAATAGCGGGAGTTACGAGCAGTACTTC.

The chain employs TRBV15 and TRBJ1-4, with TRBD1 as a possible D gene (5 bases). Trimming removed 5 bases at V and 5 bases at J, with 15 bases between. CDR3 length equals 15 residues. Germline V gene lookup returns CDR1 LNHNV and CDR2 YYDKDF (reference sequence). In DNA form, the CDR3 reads TGTGCCACCAGCCAAGAGGAGGGGCGGAATGAAAAACTGTTTTTT. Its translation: CATSQEEGRNEKLFF.

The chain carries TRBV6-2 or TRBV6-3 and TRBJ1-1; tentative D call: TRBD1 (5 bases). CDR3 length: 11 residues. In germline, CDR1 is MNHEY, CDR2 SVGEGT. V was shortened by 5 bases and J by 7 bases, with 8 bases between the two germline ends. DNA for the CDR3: TGTGCCAGCAGTAGGGGTCTTGAAGCTTTCTTT. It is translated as CASSRGLEAFF.

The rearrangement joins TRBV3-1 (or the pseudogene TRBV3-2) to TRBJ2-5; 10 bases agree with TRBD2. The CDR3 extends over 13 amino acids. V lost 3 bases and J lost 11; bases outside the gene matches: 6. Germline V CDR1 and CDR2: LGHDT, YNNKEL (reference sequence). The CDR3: CASSHGATSGQYF. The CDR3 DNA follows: TGTGCCAGCAGCCACGGGGCGACTAGCGGGCAGTACTTC.

CDR3 protein: CASALGRGEAFF. CDR3 DNA sequence: TGTGCCAGCGCCCTCGGAAGGGGTGAAGCTTTCTTT. V and J are TRBV2 and TRBJ1-1; tentatively, D is TRBD1 (5 bases). CDR1 SNHLY and CDR2 FYNNEI come from the germline V gene. This CDR3 spans 12 amino acids. Trimming shortened V by 8 bases and J by 7 bases, and 14 bases separated the two germline ends.

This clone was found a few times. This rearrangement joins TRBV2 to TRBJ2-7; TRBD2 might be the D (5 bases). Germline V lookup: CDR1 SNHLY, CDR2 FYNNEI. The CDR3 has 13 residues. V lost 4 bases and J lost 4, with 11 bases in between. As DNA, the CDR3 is TGTGCCAGCAGTGCTCGGGGAATATACGAGCAGTACTTC. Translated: CASSARGIYEQYF.

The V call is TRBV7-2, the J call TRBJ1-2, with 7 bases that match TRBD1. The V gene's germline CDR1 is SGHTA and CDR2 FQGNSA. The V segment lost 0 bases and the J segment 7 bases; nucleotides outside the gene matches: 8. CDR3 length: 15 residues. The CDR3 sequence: CASSLAEGASGGYTF. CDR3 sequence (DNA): TGTGCCAGCAGCTTAGCGGAGGGGGCGAGCGGTGGCTACACCTTC.

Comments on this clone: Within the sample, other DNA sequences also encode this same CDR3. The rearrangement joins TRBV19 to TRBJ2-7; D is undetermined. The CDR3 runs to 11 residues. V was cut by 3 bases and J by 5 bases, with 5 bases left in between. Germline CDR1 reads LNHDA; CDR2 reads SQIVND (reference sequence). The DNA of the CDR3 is TGTGCCAGTAGTATTGGCAACGAGCAGTACTTC. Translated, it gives CASSIGNEQYF.

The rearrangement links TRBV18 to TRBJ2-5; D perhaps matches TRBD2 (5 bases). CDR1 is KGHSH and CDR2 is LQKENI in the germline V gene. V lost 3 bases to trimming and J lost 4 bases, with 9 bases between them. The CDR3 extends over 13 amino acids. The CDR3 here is CASSPGVGETQYF. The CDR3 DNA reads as TGTGCCAGCTCACCCGGGGTGGGAGAGACCCAGTACTTC. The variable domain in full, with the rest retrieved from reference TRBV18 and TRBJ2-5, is NAGVMQNPRHLVRRRGQEARLRCSPMKGHSHVYWYRQLPEEGLKFMVYLQKENIIDESGMPKERFSAEFPKEGPSILRIQQVVRGDSAAYFCASSPGVGETQYFGPGTRLLVL.

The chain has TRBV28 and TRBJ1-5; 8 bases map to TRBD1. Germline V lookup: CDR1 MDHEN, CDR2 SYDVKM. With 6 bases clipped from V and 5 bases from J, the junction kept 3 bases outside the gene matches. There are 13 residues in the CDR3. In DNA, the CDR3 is TGTGCCAGCAGAGACAGGGGTTATCAGCCCCAGCATTTT. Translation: CASRDRGYQPQHF.